The rows below give T cell receptor beta chains drawn from one sample of a study of shared clonotypes between healthy human individuals. Repertoires were generated with immunoSEQ multiplex PCR, while TCRdb's copy carries only in-frame clones and drops some. The sample records under 850,000 clones, 72% being singletons. Sequencing was done on a sample of memory CD4+ T cells sorted from blood. These receptors originate from a woman in her 30s in good health. The conserved cysteine and the conserved F or W are not part of the CDR3 here. The order of the fields is J gene, D gene, V gene, CDR3 length, CDR3 protein. D genes are given only for firm matches.

j_gene: TRBJ2-1; d_gene: -; v_gene: TRBV5-1; len: 16; CDR3aa: ASSRRTSRANSYNEQF
j_gene: TRBJ2-7; d_gene: -; v_gene: TRBV2; len: 9; CDR3aa: ASTREYEQY
j_gene: TRBJ2-3; d_gene: -; v_gene: TRBV6-1; len: 13; CDR3aa: ASSPPGPSTDTQY
j_gene: TRBJ2-3; d_gene: -; v_gene: TRBV18; len: 12; CDR3aa: ASCSTIGTDTQY
j_gene: TRBJ2-7; d_gene: -; v_gene: TRBV5-6; len: 8; CDR3aa: ASSFGEQY
j_gene: TRBJ2-5; d_gene: -; v_gene: TRBV7-3; len: 14; CDR3aa: ASMYNNTGLQETQY
j_gene: TRBJ2-5; d_gene: TRBD2; v_gene: TRBV7-9; len: 11; CDR3aa: ASSFRGGETQY
j_gene: TRBJ1-1; d_gene: -; v_gene: TRBV5-1; len: 12; CDR3aa: ASSLNSLNTEAF
j_gene: TRBJ2-3; d_gene: TRBD2; v_gene: TRBV7-3; len: 17; CDR3aa: ASSLRSPPSGINRTTQY
j_gene: TRBJ1-5; d_gene: TRBD1; v_gene: TRBV13; len: 12; CDR3aa: ASSLGRGHQPQH
j_gene: TRBJ2-1; d_gene: TRBD1; v_gene: TRBV6-5; len: 11; CDR3aa: AAEDRVWNEQF
j_gene: TRBJ2-1; d_gene: -; v_gene: TRBV15; len: 13; CDR3aa: ATSRPWSGYNEQF
j_gene: TRBJ1-1; d_gene: -; v_gene: TRBV18; len: 11; CDR3aa: ASSPNLNTEAF
j_gene: TRBJ1-4; d_gene: TRBD1; v_gene: TRBV29-1; len: 12; CDR3aa: SVRGGTGDEKLF
j_gene: TRBJ2-5; d_gene: -; v_gene: TRBV7-9; len: 13; CDR3aa: ASSLAGAFQETQY
j_gene: TRBJ2-3; d_gene: -; v_gene: TRBV5-1; len: 13; CDR3aa: ASSLIAPVWDTQY
j_gene: TRBJ2-1; d_gene: TRBD2; v_gene: TRBV7-9; len: 13; CDR3aa: ASSSTSGKVNEQF
j_gene: TRBJ2-5; d_gene: TRBD2; v_gene: TRBV30; len: 11; CDR3aa: AWGTSDQETQY
j_gene: TRBJ2-7; d_gene: -; v_gene: TRBV6-5; len: 13; CDR3aa: ASSNSGTSAYEQY
j_gene: TRBJ2-3; d_gene: -; v_gene: TRBV28; len: 14; CDR3aa: ASSPQGSGLGDTQY
j_gene: TRBJ2-5; d_gene: TRBD2; v_gene: TRBV2; len: 10; CDR3aa: ASSQLAETQY
j_gene: TRBJ2-2; d_gene: -; v_gene: TRBV7-3; len: 14; CDR3aa: ASSLGGHQNTGELF
j_gene: TRBJ2-5; d_gene: -; v_gene: TRBV5-1; len: 11; CDR3aa: ASSLTGLKTQY
j_gene: TRBJ1-2; d_gene: -; v_gene: TRBV19; len: 13; CDR3aa: ASSRFRSGEYGYT
j_gene: TRBJ1-4; d_gene: -; v_gene: TRBV28; len: 13; CDR3aa: ASSFQTALGEKLF
j_gene: TRBJ2-5; d_gene: TRBD1; v_gene: TRBV4-1; len: 16; CDR3aa: ASSRGDSAITDQETQY
j_gene: TRBJ2-7; d_gene: TRBD2; v_gene: TRBV25-1; len: 13; CDR3aa: ASSLPGLAGAQQY
j_gene: TRBJ2-1; d_gene: -; v_gene: TRBV2; len: 12; CDR3aa: ASRMVGGLNEQF
j_gene: TRBJ2-2; d_gene: -; v_gene: TRBV5-1; len: 13; CDR3aa: ASHSGDEIGGELF
j_gene: TRBJ2-5; d_gene: TRBD1; v_gene: TRBV7-6; len: 10; CDR3aa: ASSSDRGSQY
j_gene: TRBJ1-2; d_gene: -; v_gene: TRBV7-6; len: 11; CDR3aa: ASSPDGTYGYT
j_gene: TRBJ2-1; d_gene: TRBD1; v_gene: TRBV28; len: 12; CDR3aa: ASSDDRVQSEQF
j_gene: TRBJ2-2; d_gene: TRBD2; v_gene: TRBV5-1; len: 16; CDR3aa: ASSLGGLAGDNTGELF
j_gene: TRBJ1-1; d_gene: -; v_gene: TRBV28; len: 13; CDR3aa: ASPSPTGTNTEAF
j_gene: TRBJ1-1; d_gene: -; v_gene: TRBV28; len: 11; CDR3aa: ASSFALLTEAF